Sequencing of this T cell receptor beta chain was carried out in a study of somatic mutations in cytotoxic T cells in rheumatoid arthritis. Whole-study results and caveats: Patients with a largest CD8+ clone exceeding 20% of CD8+ cells numbered 8 of 65.

Clones were read by immunoSEQ multiplex PCR, and TCRdb kept only the in-frame ones, dropping some. The table includes 11,000 or so clones, roughly 74% detected once. Concerning this clone itself: Its specificity is unknown.

CDR3 length: 15 amino acids. The V end lost 0 bases, the J end lost 2 bases, and 12 bases lay between the germline ends. CDR1 and CDR2 from the germline V gene are SGDLS and YYNGEE. The V call is TRBV9, the J call TRBJ2-7, with D maybe TRBD2 (7 bases). Material: CD8+ T cells sorted from blood. The TCR comes from a woman aged 40 to 55 in good health. The CDR3 loop is CASSVGGGATYEQYF. CDR3 sequence (DNA): TGTGCCAGCAGCGTAGGAGGGGGGGCCACCTACGAGCAGTACTTC.